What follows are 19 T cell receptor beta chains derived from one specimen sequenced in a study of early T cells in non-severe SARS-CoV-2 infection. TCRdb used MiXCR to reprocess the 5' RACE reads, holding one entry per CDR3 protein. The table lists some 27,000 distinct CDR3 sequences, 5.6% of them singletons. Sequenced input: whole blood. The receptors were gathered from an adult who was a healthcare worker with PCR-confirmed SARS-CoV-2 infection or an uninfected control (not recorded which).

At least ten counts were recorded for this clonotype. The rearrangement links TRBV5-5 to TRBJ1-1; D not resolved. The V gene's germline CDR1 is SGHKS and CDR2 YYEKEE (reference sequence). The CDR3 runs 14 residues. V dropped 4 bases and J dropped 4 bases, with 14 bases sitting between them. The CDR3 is CASSQTEEATEAFF. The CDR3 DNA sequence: TGTGCCAGCAGCCAAACAGAGGAAGCCACTGAAGCTTTCTTT. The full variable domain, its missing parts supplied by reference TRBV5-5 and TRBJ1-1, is DAGVTQSPTHLIKTRGQQVTLRCSPISGHKSVSWYQQVLGQGPQFIFQYYEKEERGRGNFPDRFSARQFPNYSSELNVNALLLGDSALYLCASSQTEEATEAFFGQGTRLTVV.

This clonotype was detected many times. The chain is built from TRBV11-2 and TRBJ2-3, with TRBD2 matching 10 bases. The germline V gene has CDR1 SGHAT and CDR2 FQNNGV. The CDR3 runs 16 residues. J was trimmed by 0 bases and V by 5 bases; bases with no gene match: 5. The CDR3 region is CASSRKREGSTDTQYF. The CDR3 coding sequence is TGTGCCAGCAGCCGTAAGCGGGAGGGGAGCACAGATACGCAGTATTTT.

The CDR3 sequence: CASSLALGTGAYEQYF. For the CDR3, the DNA is TGTGCCAGCAGCTTGGCCCTAGGGACAGGGGCCTACGAGCAGTACTTC. The V call is TRBV5-4, the J call TRBJ2-7, with 10 nucleotides matching TRBD1. Unmatched junction bases numbered 5, after V lost 0 bases and J lost 2 bases. The CDR3 totals 16 residues. Germline values: CDR1 SGHNT, CDR2 YYREEE (reference sequence).

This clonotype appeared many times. CDR3 region: CASSPGRGSNEKLFF. The CDR3 DNA reads as TGTGCCAGCAGCCCTGGTAGGGGGTCTAATGAAAAACTGTTTTTT. J is TRBJ1-4 and V is TRBV7-9; perhaps TRBD1 as D (6 bases). Germline loops: CDR1 SEHNR, CDR2 FQNEAQ (reference sequence). The CDR3 loop spans 15 amino acids. Trimming took off 5 bases at V and 3 bases at J, with 13 bases between the two ends. The full variable domain, completed using reference TRBV7-9 and TRBJ1-4, is DTGVSQNPRHKITKRGQNVTFRCDPISEHNRLYWYRQTLGQGPEFLTYFQNEAQLEKSRLLSDRFSAERPKGSFSTLEIQRTEQGDSAMYLCASSPGRGSNEKLFFGSGTQLSVL.

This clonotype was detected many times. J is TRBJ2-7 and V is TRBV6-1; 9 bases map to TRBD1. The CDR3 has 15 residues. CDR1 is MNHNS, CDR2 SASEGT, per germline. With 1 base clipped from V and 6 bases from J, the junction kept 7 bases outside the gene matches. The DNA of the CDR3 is TGTGCCAGCAGTGAAGAGAGGGACAGGGTCTCCGAGCAGTACTTC. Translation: CASSEERDRVSEQYF.

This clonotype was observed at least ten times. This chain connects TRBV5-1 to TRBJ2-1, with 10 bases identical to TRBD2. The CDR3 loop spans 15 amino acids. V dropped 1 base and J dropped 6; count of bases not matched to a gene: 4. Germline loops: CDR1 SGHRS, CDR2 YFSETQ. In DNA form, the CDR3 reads TGCGCCAGCAGCTTGACTAGCGGGGCTGCCAATGAGCAGTTCTTC. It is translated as CASSLTSGAANEQFF.

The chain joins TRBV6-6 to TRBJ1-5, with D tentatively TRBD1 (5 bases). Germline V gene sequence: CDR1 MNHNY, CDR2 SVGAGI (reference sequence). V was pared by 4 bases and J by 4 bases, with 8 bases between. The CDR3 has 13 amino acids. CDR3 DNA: TGTGCCAGCAGTTTATCAGGGAATCAGCCCCAGCATTTT. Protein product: CASSLSGNQPQHF.

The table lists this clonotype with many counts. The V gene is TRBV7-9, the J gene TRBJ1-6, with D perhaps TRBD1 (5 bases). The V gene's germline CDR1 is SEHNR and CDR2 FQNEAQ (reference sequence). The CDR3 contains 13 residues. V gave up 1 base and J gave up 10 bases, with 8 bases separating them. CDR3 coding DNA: TGTGCCAGCAGCTTAGTGCAGGGATCACCCCTCCACTTT. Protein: CASSLVQGSPLHF.

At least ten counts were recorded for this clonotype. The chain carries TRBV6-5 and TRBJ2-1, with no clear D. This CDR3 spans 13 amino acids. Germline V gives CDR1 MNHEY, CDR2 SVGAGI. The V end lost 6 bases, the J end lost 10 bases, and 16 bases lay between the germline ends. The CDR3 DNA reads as TGTGCCAGCAGACTCCCTTTCCATCCCGAGCAGTTCTTC. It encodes CASRLPFHPEQFF.

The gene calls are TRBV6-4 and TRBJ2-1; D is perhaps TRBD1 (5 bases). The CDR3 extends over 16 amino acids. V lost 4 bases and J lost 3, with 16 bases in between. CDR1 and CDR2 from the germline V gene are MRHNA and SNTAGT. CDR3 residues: CASSVFAGSGYNEQFF. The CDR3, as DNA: TGTGCCAGCAGTGTATTTGCAGGGTCGGGCTACAATGAGCAGTTCTTC.

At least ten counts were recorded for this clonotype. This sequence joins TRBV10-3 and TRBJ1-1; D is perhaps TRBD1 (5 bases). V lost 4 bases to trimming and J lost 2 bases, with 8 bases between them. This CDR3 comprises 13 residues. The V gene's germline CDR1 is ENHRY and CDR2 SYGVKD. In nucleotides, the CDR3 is TGTGCCATCAGTGTTCAGGGTAACACTGAAGCTTTCTTT. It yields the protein CAISVQGNTEAFF.

The CDR3 DNA reads TGTGCCAGCAGTAAAGCAGATCAGCCCCAGCATTTT. Its protein is CASSKADQPQHF. This chain uses TRBV6-6 with TRBJ1-5, with D unclear. Trimming pared 5 bases from V and 5 bases from J, leaving 7 bases between. Per the germline V gene, CDR1 is MNHNY and CDR2 is SVGAGI (reference sequence). This CDR3 is built from 12 residues.

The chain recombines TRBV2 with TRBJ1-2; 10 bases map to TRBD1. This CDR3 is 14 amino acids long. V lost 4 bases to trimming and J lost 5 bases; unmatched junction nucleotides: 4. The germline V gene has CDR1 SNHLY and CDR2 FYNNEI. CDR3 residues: CASSVRTGGYGYTF. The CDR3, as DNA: TGTGCCAGCAGTGTACGGACAGGGGGATATGGCTACACCTTC.

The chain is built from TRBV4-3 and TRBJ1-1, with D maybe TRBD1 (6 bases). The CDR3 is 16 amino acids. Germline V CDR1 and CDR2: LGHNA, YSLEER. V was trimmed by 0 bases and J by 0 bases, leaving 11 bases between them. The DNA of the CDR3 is TGCGCCAGCAGCCAAGACTTTGCAGGGGTGAACACTGAAGCTTTCTTT. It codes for CASSQDFAGVNTEAFF.

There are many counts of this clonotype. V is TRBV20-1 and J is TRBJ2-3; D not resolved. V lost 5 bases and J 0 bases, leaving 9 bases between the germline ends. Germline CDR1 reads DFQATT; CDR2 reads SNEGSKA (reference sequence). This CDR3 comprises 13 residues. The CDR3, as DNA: TGCAGTGCTCAGGCGGATAGCACAGATACGCAGTATTTT. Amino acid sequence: CSAQADSTDTQYF.

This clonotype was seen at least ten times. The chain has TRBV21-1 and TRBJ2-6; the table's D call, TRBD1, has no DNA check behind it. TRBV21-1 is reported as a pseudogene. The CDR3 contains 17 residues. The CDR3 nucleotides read TGTGCCAGCAGCAAAGGGACAGGTCAAGCTGGGGCCAACGTCCTGACTTTC. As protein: CASSKGTGQAGANVLTF.

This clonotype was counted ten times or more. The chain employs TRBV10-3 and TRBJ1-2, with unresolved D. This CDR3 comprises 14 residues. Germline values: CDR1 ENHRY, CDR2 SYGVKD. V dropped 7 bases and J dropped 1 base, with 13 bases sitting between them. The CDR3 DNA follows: TGTGCCATCAATCCAGAGGGAGTTAACTATGGCTACACCTTC. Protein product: CAINPEGVNYGYTF.

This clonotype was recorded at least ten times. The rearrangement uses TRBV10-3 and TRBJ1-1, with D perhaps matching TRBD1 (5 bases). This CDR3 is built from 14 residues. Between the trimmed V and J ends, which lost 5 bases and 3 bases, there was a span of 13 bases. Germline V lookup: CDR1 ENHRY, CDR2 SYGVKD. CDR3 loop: CAISYQGRDTEAFF. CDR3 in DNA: TGTGCCATCAGTTACCAGGGTAGAGACACTGAAGCTTTCTTT.

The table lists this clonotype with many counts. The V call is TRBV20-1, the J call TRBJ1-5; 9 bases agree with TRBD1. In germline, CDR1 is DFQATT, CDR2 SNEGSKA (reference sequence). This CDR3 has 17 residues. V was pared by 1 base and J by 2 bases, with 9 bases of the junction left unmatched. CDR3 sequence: CSARAGGTGFGNQPQHF. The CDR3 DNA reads TGCAGTGCTAGAGCCGGGGGGACAGGGTTTGGCAATCAGCCCCAGCATTTT.